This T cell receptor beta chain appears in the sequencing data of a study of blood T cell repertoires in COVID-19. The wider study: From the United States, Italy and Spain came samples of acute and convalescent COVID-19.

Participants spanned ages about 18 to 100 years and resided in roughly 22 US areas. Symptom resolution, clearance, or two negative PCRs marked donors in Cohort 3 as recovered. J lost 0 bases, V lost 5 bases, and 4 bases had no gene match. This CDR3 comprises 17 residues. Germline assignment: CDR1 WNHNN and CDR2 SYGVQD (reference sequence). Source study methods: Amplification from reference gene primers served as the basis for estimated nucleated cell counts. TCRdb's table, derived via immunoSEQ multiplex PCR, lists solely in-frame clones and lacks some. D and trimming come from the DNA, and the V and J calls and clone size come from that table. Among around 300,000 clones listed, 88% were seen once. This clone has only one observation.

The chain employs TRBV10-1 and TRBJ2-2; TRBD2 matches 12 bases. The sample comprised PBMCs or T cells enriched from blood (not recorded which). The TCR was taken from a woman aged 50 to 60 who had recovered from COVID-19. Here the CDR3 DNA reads TGCGCCAGCAGTCCTACTAGCGGGAGGACGAACACCGGGGAGCTGTTTTTT. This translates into CASSPTSGRTNTGELFF.